This note documents a single T cell receptor (beta chain) sequence. Trimming stripped 0 bases from V and 0 bases from J, with 11 bases between. The CDR3 covers 16 residues. CDR1 is SEHNR and CDR2 is FQNEAQ in the germline V gene (reference sequence). Assay: immunoSEQ multiplex PCR; the TCRdb copy retains only in-frame clones and omits some. The table has about 97,000 clones, approximately 87% seen once; the top ten hold approximately 15%. The source of the sample is a study of blood T cell repertoires in COVID-19. The genes are TRBV7-9 and TRBJ1-1; possible D gene TRBD1, 6 bases. The sample taken for sequencing was peripheral blood. The clonotype was recovered from a human donor in a cohort sampled during active COVID-19. The CDR3 sequence: CASSLAGTFLNTEAFF. Written as DNA, the CDR3 is TGTGCCAGCAGCTTAGCCGGGACATTCTTGAACACTGAAGCTTTCTTT.